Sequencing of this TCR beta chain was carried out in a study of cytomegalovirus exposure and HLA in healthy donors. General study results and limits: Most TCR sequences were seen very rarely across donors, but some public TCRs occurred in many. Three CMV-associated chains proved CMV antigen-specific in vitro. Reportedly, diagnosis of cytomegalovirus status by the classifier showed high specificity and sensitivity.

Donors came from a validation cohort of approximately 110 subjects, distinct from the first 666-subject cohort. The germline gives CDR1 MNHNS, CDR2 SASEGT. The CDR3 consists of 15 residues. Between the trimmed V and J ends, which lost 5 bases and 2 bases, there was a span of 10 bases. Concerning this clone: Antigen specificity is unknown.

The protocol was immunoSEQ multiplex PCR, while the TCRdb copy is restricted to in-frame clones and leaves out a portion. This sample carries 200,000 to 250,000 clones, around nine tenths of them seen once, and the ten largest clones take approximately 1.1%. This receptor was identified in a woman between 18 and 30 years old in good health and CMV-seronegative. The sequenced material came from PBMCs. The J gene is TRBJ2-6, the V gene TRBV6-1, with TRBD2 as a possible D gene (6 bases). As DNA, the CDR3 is TGTGCCAGCAGTTGGAGGGGCGCTGGGGCCAACGTCCTGACTTTC. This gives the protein CASSWRGAGANVLTF.